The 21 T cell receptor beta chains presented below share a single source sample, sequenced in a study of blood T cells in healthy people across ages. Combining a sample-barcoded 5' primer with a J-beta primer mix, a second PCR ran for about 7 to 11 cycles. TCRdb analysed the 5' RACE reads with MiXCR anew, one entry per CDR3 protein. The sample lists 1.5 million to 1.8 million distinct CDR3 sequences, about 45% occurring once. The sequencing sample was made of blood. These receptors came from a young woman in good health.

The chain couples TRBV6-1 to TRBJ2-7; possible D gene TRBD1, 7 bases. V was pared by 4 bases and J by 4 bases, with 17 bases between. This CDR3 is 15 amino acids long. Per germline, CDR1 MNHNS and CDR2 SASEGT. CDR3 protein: CASSAAPGDRYEQYF. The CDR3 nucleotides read TGTGCCAGCAGTGCCGCCCCGGGGGACAGATACGAGCAGTACTTC.

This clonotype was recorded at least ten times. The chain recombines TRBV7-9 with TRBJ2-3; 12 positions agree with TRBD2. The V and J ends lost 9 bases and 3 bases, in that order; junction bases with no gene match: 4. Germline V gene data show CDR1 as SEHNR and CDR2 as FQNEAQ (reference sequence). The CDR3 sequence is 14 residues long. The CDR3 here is CARQGLAGTDTQYF. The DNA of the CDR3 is TGTGCCAGACAAGGACTAGCGGGGACAGATACGCAGTATTTT.

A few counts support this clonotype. This CDR3 reads CASSTSRATHSPLHF. CDR3 nucleotide sequence: TGTGCCAGCAGCACATCTCGGGCTACGCACTCACCCCTCCACTTT. J is TRBJ1-6 and V is TRBV11-2; D gene uncertain. Germline V gene sequence: CDR1 SGHAT, CDR2 FQNNGV. V shed 5 bases and J shed 10 bases, with 18 bases lying between them. This CDR3 comprises 15 residues.

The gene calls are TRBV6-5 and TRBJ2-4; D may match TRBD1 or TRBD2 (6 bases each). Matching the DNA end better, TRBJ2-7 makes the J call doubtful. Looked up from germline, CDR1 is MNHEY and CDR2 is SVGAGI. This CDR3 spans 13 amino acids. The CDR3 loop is CASGGRRVYEQYF. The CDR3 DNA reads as TGTGCCAGCGGGGGGCGCAGAGTCTACGAGCAGTACTTC.

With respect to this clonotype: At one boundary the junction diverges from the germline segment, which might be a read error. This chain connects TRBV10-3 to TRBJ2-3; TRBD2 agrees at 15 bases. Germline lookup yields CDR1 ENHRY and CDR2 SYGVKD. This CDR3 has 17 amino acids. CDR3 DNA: TGTGCCGTCAGTTTGGGACTAGCGGGGGGTAACACAGATACGCAGTATTTT. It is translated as CAVSLGLAGGNTDTQYF.

The CDR3 nucleotides are TGTGCCAGCAGCGTACAGGAAAGGAACTATGGCTACACCTTC. Translated, it gives CASSVQERNYGYTF. This chain joins TRBV7-2 and TRBJ1-2; possible D gene TRBD1, 5 bases. The ends were cut back, 5 bases at V and 2 bases at J, with 12 bases in the middle. The CDR3 length is 14 residues. CDR1 is SGHTA, CDR2 FQGNSA, per germline.

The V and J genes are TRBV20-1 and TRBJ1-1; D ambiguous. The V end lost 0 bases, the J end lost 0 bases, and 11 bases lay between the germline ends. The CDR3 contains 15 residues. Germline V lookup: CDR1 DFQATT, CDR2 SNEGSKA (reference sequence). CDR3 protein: CSARDPTDMNTEAFF. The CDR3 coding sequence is TGCAGTGCTAGAGATCCCACAGACATGAACACTGAAGCTTTCTTT.

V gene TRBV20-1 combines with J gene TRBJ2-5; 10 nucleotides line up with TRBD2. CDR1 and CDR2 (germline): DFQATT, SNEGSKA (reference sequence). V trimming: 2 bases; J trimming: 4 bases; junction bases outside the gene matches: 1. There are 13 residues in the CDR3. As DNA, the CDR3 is TGCAGTGCTAGACCTAGCGGGAGAGAGACCCAGTACTTC. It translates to CSARPSGRETQYF.

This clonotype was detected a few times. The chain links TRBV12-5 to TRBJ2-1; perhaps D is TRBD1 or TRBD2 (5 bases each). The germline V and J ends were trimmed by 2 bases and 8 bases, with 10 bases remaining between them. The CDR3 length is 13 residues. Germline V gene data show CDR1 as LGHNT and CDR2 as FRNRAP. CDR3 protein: CASGLWGYHEQFF. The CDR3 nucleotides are TGTGCTAGTGGTTTGTGGGGGTACCATGAGCAGTTCTTC.

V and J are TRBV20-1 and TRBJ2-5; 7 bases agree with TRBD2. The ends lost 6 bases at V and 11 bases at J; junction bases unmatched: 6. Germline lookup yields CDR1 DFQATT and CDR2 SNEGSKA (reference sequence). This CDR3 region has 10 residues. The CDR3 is CSAPRGEQYF. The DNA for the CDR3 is TGCAGTGCCCCTCGGGGGGAGCAGTACTTC.

The CDR3 nucleotides are TGTGCCATCAGTGGCCCGGCCGGGACTAGCGGGGAACATAAGAGTTACAATGAGCAGTTCTTC. It encodes CAISGPAGTSGEHKSYNEQFF. The chain joins TRBV10-3 to TRBJ2-1, with 13 bases that match TRBD2. The CDR3 covers 21 residues. Germline CDR1 reads ENHRY; CDR2 reads SYGVKD. The junction had 19 bases not matched to a gene; V was cut back by 4 bases and J by 4 bases.

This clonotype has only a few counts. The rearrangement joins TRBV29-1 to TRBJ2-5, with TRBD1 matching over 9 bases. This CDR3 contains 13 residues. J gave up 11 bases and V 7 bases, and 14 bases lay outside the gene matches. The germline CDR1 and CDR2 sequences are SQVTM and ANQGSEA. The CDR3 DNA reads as TGCAGCGGACGGGACAGGGTATACAATGAGCAGTACTTC. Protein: CSGRDRVYNEQYF.

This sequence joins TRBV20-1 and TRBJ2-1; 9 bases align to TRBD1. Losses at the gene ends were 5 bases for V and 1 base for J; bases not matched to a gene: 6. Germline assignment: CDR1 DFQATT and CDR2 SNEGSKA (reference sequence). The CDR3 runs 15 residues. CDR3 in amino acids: CSAGRTGASYNEQFF. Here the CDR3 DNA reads TGCAGTGCTGGACGGACAGGGGCTTCCTACAATGAGCAGTTCTTC.

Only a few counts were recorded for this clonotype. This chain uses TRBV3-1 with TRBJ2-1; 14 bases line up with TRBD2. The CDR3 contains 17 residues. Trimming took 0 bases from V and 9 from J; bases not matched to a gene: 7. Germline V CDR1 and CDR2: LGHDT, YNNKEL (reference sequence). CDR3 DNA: TGTGCCAGCAGCCAAGAGGGACTAGCGGGAGCCCCCAGTGAGCAGTTCTTC. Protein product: CASSQEGLAGAPSEQFF.

CDR3 sequence: CASSYLASVGNQPQHF. CDR3 coding DNA: TGTGCCAGCAGTTACTTGGCATCGGTCGGCAATCAGCCCCAGCATTTT. The chain couples TRBV6-2 or TRBV6-3 to TRBJ1-5; the D is unclear. Germline V CDR1 and CDR2: MNHEY, SVGEGT. V gave up 1 base and J gave up 2 bases, with 12 bases separating them. The CDR3 is made up of 16 amino acids.

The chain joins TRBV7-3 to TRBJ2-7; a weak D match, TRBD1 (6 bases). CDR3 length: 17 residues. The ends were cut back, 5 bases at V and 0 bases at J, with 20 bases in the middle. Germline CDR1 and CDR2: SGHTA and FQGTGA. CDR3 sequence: CASSPHPTGLSSYEQYF. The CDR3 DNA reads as TGTGCCAGCAGCCCCCACCCGACAGGCCTTAGCTCCTACGAGCAGTACTTC.

As DNA, the CDR3 is TGTGCCAGCAGTGCCTCAGGCACTTCGGGAAAACTGTTTTTT. Its protein is CASSASGTSGKLFF. The V gene is TRBV9, the J gene TRBJ1-4; D remains ambiguous. V gave up 5 bases and J gave up 10 bases, with 18 bases separating them. CDR3 length: 14 residues. Germline V gives CDR1 SGDLS, CDR2 YYNGEE.

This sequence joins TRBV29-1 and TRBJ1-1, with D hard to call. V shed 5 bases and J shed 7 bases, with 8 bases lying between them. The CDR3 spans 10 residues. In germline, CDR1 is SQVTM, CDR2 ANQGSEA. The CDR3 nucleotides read TGCAGCGTTTCGATGGGTGAAGCTTTCTTT. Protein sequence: CSVSMGEAFF.

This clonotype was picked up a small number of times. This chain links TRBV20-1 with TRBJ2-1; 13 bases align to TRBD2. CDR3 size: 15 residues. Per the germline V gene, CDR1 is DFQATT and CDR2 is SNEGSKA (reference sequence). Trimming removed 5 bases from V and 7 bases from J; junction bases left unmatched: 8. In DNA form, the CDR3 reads TGCAGTGCTGGCACCGGGACTAGCGGGATTAATGAGCAGTTCTTC. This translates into CSAGTGTSGINEQFF.

CDR3 coding DNA: TGTGCCAGCAGCCCCGGGACTATGGGTTATACGCAGTATTTT. Its protein is CASSPGTMGYTQYF. The chain links TRBV7-2 to TRBJ2-3; 7 nucleotides match TRBD2. The CDR3 is 14 residues long. Germline V gene lookup returns CDR1 SGHTA and CDR2 FQGNSA. Trimming cost V 5 bases and J 7 bases; bases outside gene matches: 9.

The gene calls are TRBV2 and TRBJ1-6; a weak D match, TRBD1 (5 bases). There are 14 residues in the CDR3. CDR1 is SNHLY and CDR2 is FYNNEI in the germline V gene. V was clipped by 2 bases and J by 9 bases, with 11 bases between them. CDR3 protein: CASSEMSGGSPLHF. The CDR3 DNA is TGTGCCAGCAGTGAAATGTCGGGGGGTTCACCCCTCCACTTT.